The present T cell receptor (beta chain) was sequenced within a study of early T cells in non-severe SARS-CoV-2 infection (dated by TCRdb to 2020 to 2023). Looking at the study overall: Bulk RNA from unsorted whole blood was used for TCR sequencing, so alpha and beta chains could not be paired.

A few counts support this clonotype. It lacks a known antigen. No much larger clone is present one base from it, and per-base qualities are unavailable. Libraries were prepared through 5' RACE. Instrument used: NextSeq 500. Unique molecular identifiers were attached to individual cDNA molecules in the TCR library protocol so that sequencing error and PCR bias could be corrected. TCR alpha and beta chains were both sequenced, and the abundances of alpha and beta sequences in each sample were closely correlated with each other. As for how the authors treated the data: Decombinator V4 was used to perform V gene, J gene and CDR3 annotation of TCR sequences. TCRs were defined as expanded if a significant change between any two time points was detected under a Poisson model with p below 0.0001. TCR abundances were normalised to the total number of TCRs sequenced in each sample and reported as counts per million. MAIT TCRs were defined by TRAV1-2 paired with TRAJ12, TRAJ20 or TRAJ33, and iNKT TCRs by TRAV10 paired with TRAJ18. VDJdb, accessed 1 November 2021, was searched for CMV, EBV and SARS-CoV-2 annotated TCRs, excluding TCRs annotated for multiple antigens. TCRdb trimmed the raw reads at Q25, called clones with MiXCR and kept productive beta chains. A single entry per CDR3 protein holds the most common genes and DNA from its merged rows. Here the V and J calls rest on TCRdb's processing, not on the authors' analysis. This sample lists over 95,000 distinct CDR3 sequences; roughly 15% were detected once. The leading ten clones occupy about 1.3% of the sample.

A distance of 5 bases separates the germline ends of V and J, which lose 3 bases and 2 bases respectively. The CDR3 goes from the cysteine to the phenylalanine over 12 residues. Kept here is only the CDR3 DNA, which spans 36 bases and is read in frame from base 1. The germline V gene specifies MDHEN as CDR1 and SYDVKM as CDR2. The study at large found these results: VDJdb matching was skewed toward anti-spike CD8 responses and likely underestimated virus-specific expansions by missing private and CD4 specificities.

Set within a cohort of healthcare workers in London, UK, this nested case-control study involved weekly PCR testing of nasopharyngeal swabs along with blood sampling. Healthcare workers were enrolled in the week of the UK lockdown, from 23 to 31 March 2020, and were followed every week for up to roughly 15 weeks. The sequence links TRBV28 to TRBJ2-7, with the identity of the D gene unclear. The receptor was derived from an adult who was a healthcare worker with PCR-confirmed SARS-CoV-2 infection or an uninfected control (not recorded which). The sample taken for sequencing was whole blood. The CDR3 region has the sequence CASSFRTYEQYF. The DNA sequence reads TGTGCCAGCAGTTTCCGGACCTACGAGCAGTACTTC. The full variable domain, completed from the reference TRBV28 and TRBJ2-7 proteins outside the CDR3, reads DVKVTQSSRYLVKRTGEKVFLECVQDMDHENMFWYRQDPGLGLRLIYFSYDVKMKEKGDIPEGYSVSREKKERFSLILESASTNQTSMYLCASSFRTYEQYFGPGTRLTVT.